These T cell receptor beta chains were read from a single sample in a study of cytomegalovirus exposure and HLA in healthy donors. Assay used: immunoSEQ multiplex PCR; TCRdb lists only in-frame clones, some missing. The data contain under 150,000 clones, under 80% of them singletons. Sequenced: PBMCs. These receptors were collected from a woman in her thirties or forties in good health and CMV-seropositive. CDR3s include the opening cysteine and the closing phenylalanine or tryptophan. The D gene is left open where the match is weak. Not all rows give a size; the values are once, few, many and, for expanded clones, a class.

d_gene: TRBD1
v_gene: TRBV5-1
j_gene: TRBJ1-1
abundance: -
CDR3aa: CASSVGTDREAFF
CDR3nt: TGCGCCAGCAGCGTAGGGACAGACAGAGAAGCTTTCTTT

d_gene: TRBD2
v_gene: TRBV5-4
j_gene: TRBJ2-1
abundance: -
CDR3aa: CASSVGTSGGAWGEQFF
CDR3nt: TGTGCCAGCAGCGTGGGGACTAGCGGGGGGGCCTGGGGTGAGCAGTTCTTC

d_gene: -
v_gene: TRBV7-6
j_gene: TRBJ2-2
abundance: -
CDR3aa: CASSLQGYTGELFF
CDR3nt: TGTGCCAGCAGCTTACAGGGGTACACCGGGGAGCTGTTTTTT

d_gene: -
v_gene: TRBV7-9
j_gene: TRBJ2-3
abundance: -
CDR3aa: CSSSFDLTSDTQYF
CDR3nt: TGTTCCAGCAGCTTCGATCTAACGTCAGATACGCAGTATTTT

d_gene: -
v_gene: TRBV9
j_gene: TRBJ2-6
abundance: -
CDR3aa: CASSVMSSGANVLTF
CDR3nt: TGTGCCAGCAGCGTTATGAGCTCTGGGGCCAACGTCCTGACTTTC

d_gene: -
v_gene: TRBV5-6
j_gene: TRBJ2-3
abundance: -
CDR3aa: CASSFQVGGPRDTQYF
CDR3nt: TGTGCCAGCAGCTTCCAGGTGGGGGGGCCGCGAGATACGCAGTATTTT

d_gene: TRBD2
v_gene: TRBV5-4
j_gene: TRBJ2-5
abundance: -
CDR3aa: CASSLDLGGETQYF
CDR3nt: TGTGCCAGCAGCTTGGATCTGGGGGGGGAGACCCAGTACTTC

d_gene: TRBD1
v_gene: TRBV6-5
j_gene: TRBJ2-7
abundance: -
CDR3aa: CASSYSGQGGFEQYF
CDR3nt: TGTGCCAGCAGTTACTCGGGACAGGGGGGGTTCGAGCAGTACTTC

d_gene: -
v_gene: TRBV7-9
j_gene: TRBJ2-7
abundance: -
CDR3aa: CASSSGSDEQYF
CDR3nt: TGTGCCAGCAGCTCCGGGTCAGACGAGCAGTACTTC

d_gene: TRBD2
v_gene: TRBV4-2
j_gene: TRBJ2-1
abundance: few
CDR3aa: CASSQDTSGRANEQFF
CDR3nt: TGTGCCAGCAGCCAAGATACTAGCGGGAGGGCAAATGAGCAGTTCTTC

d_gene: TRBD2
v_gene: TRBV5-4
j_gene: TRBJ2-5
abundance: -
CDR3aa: CAISGTSQETQYF
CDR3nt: TGTGCCATTAGCGGGACAAGCCAAGAGACCCAGTACTTC

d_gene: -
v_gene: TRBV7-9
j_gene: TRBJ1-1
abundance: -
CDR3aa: CSSSFNKMNTEAFF
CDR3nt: TGTTCCAGCAGCTTTAACAAGATGAACACTGAAGCTTTCTTT

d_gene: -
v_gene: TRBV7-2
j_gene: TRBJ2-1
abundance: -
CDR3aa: CASSLFYGSRNEQFF
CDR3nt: TGTGCCAGCAGCTTATTTTACGGGAGTCGGAATGAGCAGTTCTTC

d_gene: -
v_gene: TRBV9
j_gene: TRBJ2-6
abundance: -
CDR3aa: CASSVGLSGANVLTF
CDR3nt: TGTGCCAGCAGCGTAGGACTATCTGGGGCCAACGTCCTGACTTTC

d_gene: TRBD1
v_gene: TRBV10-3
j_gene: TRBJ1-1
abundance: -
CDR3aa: CAISRQGMVTEAFF
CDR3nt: TGTGCCATCAGCCGACAGGGGATGGTCACTGAAGCTTTCTTT

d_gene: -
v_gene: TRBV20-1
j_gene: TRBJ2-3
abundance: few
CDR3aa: CSARRRTQYF
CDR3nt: TGCAGTGCTAGAAGGAGGACGCAGTATTTT

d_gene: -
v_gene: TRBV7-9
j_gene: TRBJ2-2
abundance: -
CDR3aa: CASSLVFGQNTGELFF
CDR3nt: TGTGCCAGCAGCCTAGTTTTTGGACAAAACACCGGGGAGCTGTTTTTT

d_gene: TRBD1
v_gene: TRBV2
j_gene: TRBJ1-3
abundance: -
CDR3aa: CASTRQGNPGNTIYF
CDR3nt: TGTGCCAGCACAAGACAGGGAAATCCTGGAAACACCATATATTTT

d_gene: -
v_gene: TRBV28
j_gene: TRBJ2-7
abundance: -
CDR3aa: CASSGGTGRGTYEQYF
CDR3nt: TGTGCCAGCAGTGGCGGAACAGGGAGGGGGACCTACGAGCAGTACTTC

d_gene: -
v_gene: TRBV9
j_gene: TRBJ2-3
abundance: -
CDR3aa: CASSAPRGTQYF
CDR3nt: TGTGCCAGCAGTGCACCGCGGGGTACGCAGTATTTT

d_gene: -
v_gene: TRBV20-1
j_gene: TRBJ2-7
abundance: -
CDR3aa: CSAWVGYEQYF
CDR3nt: TGCAGTGCATGGGTCGGGTACGAGCAGTACTTC

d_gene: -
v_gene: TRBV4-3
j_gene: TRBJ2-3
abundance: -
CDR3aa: CASSQDPLGTDTQYF
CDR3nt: TGCGCCAGCAGCCAAGATCCACTAGGCACAGATACGCAGTATTTT

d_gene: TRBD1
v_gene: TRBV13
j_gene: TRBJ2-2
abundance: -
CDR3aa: CASSYGQGGGRTGELFF
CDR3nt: TGTGCCAGCAGCTACGGACAGGGAGGAGGGAGGACCGGGGAGCTGTTTTTT

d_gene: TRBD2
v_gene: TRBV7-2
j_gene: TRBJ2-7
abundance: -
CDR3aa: CASSLGGGYEQYF
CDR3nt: TGTGCCAGCAGCTTAGGCGGGGGCTACGAGCAGTACTTC

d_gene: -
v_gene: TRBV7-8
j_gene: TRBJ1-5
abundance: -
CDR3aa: CASSLIGGQPQHF
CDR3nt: TGTGCCAGCAGCTTAATAGGGGGTCAGCCCCAGCATTTT

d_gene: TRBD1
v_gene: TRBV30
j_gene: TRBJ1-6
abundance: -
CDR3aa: CAWSLDRVNSPLHF
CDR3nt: TGTGCCTGGAGTCTGGACAGGGTTAATTCACCCCTCCACTTT

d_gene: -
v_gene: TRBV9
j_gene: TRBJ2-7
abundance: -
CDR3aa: CASSSGVSYEQYF
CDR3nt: TGTGCCAGCTCCTCGGGGGTATCCTACGAGCAGTACTTC

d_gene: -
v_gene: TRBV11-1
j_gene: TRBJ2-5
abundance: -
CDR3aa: CASNERSESETQYF
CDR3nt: TGTGCCAGCAATGAGAGATCCGAATCCGAGACCCAGTACTTC

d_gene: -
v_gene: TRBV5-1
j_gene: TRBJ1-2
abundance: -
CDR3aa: CASSLTADGYTF
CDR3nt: TGCGCCAGCAGCTTGACAGCTGATGGCTACACCTTC

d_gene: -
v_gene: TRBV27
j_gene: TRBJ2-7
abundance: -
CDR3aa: CASSLMGRAEQYF
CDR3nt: TGTGCCAGCAGTTTAATGGGGAGAGCCGAGCAGTACTTC

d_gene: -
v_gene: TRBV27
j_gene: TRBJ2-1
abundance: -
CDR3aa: CASSPSATGNEQFF
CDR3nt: TGTGCCAGCAGTCCCTCAGCGACTGGCAATGAGCAGTTCTTC

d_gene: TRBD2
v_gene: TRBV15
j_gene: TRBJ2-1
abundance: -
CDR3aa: CATSRSGLAGWEQFF
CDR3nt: TGTGCCACCAGCAGATCGGGACTAGCGGGATGGGAGCAGTTCTTC

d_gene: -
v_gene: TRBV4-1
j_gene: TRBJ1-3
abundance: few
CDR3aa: CASGTRGDSGNTIYF
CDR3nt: TGCGCCAGCGGCACAAGAGGCGACTCTGGAAACACCATATATTTT

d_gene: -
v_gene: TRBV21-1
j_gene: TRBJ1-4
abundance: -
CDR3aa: CASSKVQVATNEKLFF
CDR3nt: TGTGCCAGCAGCAAAGTACAAGTTGCAACTAATGAAAAACTGTTTTTT

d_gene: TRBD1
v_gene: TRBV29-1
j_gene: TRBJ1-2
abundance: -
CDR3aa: CSARTGDYGYTF
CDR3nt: TGCAGCGCCCGGACAGGGGACTATGGCTACACCTTC

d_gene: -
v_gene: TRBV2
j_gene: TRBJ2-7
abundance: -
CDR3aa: CASSVEVSYEQYF
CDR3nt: TGTGCCAGCAGTGTGGAGGTCTCCTACGAGCAGTACTTC

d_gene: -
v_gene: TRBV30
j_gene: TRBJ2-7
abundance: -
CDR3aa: CAWGRGPGEQYF
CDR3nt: TGTGCCTGGGGTCGGGGTCCGGGAGAGCAGTACTTC

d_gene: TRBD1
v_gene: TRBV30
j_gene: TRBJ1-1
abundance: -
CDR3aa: CAWDRVEGTEAFF
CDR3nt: TGTGCCTGGGACAGGGTAGAAGGCACTGAAGCTTTCTTT

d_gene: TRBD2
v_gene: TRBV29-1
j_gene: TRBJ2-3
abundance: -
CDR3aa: CSVSGEAGDTQYF
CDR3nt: TGCAGCGTTAGCGGGGAGGCCGGGGATACGCAGTATTTT

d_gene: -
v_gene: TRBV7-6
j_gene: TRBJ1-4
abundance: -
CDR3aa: CASSLVREANEKLFF
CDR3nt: TGTGCCAGCAGCTTAGTGAGGGAAGCTAATGAAAAACTGTTTTTT

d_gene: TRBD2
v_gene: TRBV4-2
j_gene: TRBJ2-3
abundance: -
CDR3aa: CASSQRLAGGASTDTQYF
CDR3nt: TGTGCCAGCAGCCAAAGACTAGCGGGGGGTGCTAGCACAGATACGCAGTATTTT

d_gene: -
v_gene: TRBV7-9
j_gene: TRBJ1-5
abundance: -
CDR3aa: CASSFQGSGNQPQHF
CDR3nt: TGTGCCAGCAGCTTTCAGGGATCGGGCAATCAGCCCCAGCATTTT

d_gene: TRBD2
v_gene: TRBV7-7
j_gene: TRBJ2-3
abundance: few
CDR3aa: CASSSGLAGVADTQYF
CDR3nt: TGTGCCAGCAGCTCCGGACTAGCGGGAGTGGCAGATACGCAGTATTTT

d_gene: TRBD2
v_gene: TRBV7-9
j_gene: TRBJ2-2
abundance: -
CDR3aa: CASSLVAGDTGELFF
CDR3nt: TGTGCCAGCAGCTTAGTAGCGGGAGATACCGGGGAGCTGTTTTTT

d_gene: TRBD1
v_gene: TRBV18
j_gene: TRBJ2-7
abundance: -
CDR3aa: CASSPFLGTGIDEQYF
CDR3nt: TGTGCCAGCTCACCATTTTTAGGGACAGGGATCGACGAGCAGTACTTC

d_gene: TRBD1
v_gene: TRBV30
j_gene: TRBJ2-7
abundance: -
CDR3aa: CAWPPRDRGDEQYF
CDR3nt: TGTGCCTGGCCTCCCCGGGACAGGGGAGACGAGCAGTACTTC

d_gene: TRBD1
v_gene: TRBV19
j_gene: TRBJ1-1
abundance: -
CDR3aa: CASREAGGWSTEAFF
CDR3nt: TGTGCCAGTAGGGAAGCAGGGGGCTGGAGCACTGAAGCTTTCTTT

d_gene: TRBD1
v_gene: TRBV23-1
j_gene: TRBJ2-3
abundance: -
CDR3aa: CASRDRNTDTQYF
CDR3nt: TGCGCCAGTCGGGACAGGAACACAGATACGCAGTATTTT

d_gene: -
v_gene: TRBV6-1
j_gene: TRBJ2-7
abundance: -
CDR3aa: CASSLTRGTPYEQYF
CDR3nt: TGTGCCAGCAGTTTGACTAGGGGAACCCCCTACGAGCAGTACTTC

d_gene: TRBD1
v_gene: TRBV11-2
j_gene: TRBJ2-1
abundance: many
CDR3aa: CASSLEATGGNHEQFF
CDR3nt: TGTGCCAGCAGCTTAGAGGCGACAGGGGGGAATCATGAGCAGTTCTTC

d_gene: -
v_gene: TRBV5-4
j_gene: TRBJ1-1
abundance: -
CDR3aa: CASGARVISNTEAFF
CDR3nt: TGTGCCAGCGGGGCCAGGGTGATTTCGAACACTGAAGCTTTCTTT